This T cell receptor (beta chain) was retrieved from a study of T cells in Graves' hyperthyroidism and ophthalmopathy. Overall study results and limits: A model of 13 V-J pairs discriminated ophthalmopathy from stable hyperthyroidism. In blood, most of the thyroid clonotypes expanded above 0.001 were also present.

If no ophthalmopathy progression occurred within 18 months, Graves' hyperthyroidism was stable. 10 ml of fresh peripheral blood supplied the PBMCs. RNA transcripts provided the source from which TCR beta CDR3 regions were amplified. TCR CDR3 regions were first amplified by RT-PCR with HTBI primers. TCRdb reanalysed the multiplex PCR reads using MiXCR and keeps one entry per CDR3 protein. The table lists over 200,000 distinct CDR3 sequences, around 20% of them singletons. In its sample, this clonotype was seen many times. Its antigen is not identified. The V and J ends lost 4 bases and 7 bases respectively, with 23 bases between them. This CDR3 region has 17 residues. The germline V gene has CDR1 SGHVS and CDR2 FQNEAQ.

The sequencing sample was made of blood. The V gene is TRBV7-8, the J gene TRBJ2-1; TRBD2 is a possible D gene (6 bases). The clonotype originates from a middle-aged man with Graves' hyperthyroidism. The chain's CDR3 is CASSSPVWRGARNEQFF. In DNA form, the CDR3 reads TGTGCCAGCAGCTCCCCGGTTTGGCGGGGAGCTCGAAATGAGCAGTTCTTC.